These 21 T cell receptor beta chains came from one sample sequenced in a study of cytomegalovirus exposure and HLA in healthy donors listed by TCRdb under 2017. The library was generated by the immunoSEQ multiplex PCR assay. For the multiplex PCR, a mixture combining 60 forward primers for TCR Vbeta segments and 13 reverse primers for TCR Jbeta segments was used. TCRdb retrieved this table from immuneACCESS and kept in-frame rearrangements only. Not all clones are present; in checked studies, unresolved V genes account for under half, and no reason is known for the remainder. For this sample the table gives about 170,000 clones, of which around 81% were detected only once. In total, the top ten clones hold approximately 2.2% of the sample. The specimen sequenced was PBMCs. Every receptor here comes from a woman in her 30s in good health and CMV-seropositive.

This clone appeared a single time. The chain employs TRBV9 and TRBJ2-5; maybe TRBD2 (6 bases). This CDR3 has 14 amino acids. Trimming pared 2 bases from V and 6 bases from J, leaving 14 bases between. Germline loops: CDR1 SGDLS, CDR2 YYNGEE. The CDR3 is CASSVSAGRQTQYF. Written as DNA, the CDR3 is TGTGCCAGCAGCGTTAGTGCAGGGAGGCAGACCCAGTACTTC.

J is TRBJ1-6 and V is TRBV2, with 7 bases identical to TRBD1. The V and J ends lost 4 bases and 0 bases, in that order; junction bases with no gene match: 3. The CDR3 covers 16 residues. CDR1 and CDR2 (germline): SNHLY, FYNNEI. CDR3 in DNA: TGTGCCAGCAGTGGGGGGGACAGCTCCTATAATTCACCCCTCCACTTT. It codes for CASSGGDSSYNSPLHF.

The gene calls are TRBV6-5 and TRBJ2-7; D remains unclear. The CDR3 is 13 amino acids. CDR1 is MNHEY and CDR2 is SVGAGI in the germline V gene. V was shortened by 4 bases and J by 2 bases, with 9 bases between the two germline ends. The CDR3 nucleotides are TGTGCCAGCAGTTCTCTAAGCCCCTACGAGCAGTACTTC. This encodes CASSSLSPYEQYF.

The V call is TRBV7-8, the J call TRBJ2-1, with a weak D call TRBD2 (6 bases). Germline lookup yields CDR1 SGHVS and CDR2 FQNEAQ. V was shortened by 5 bases and J by 7 bases, with 12 bases between the two germline ends. The CDR3 covers 13 residues. The CDR3 DNA sequence: TGTGCCAGCAGCCGGGGGACGGTGAATGAGCAGTTCTTC. Its protein is CASSRGTVNEQFF.

A few counts support this clone. J is TRBJ1-1 and V is TRBV6-5; tentatively, D is TRBD1 (5 bases). CDR3 length: 11 amino acids. The ends were cut back, 5 bases at V and 8 bases at J, with 9 bases in the middle. From germline, CDR1 is MNHEY and CDR2 SVGAGI. The CDR3 loop reads CASSRTGEAFF. The CDR3 nucleotides are TGTGCCAGCAGTCGCACAGGAGAAGCTTTCTTT.

V and J are TRBV6-1 and TRBJ2-7; unclear D gene. The V gene lost 6 bases and the J gene lost 0 bases, with 9 bases spanning the gap. Germline CDR1 is MNHNS and CDR2 is SASEGT. This CDR3 spans 13 amino acids. CDR3 residues: CASRPMSSYEQYF. In DNA form, the CDR3 reads TGTGCCAGCAGACCCATGAGCTCCTACGAGCAGTACTTC.

V is TRBV5-6 and J is TRBJ1-6; 9 bases map to TRBD1. The CDR3 runs to 15 residues. The ends lost 4 bases at V and 4 bases at J; junction bases unmatched: 3. From germline, CDR1 is SGHDT and CDR2 YYEEEE. CDR3: CASSRDRVYNSPLHF. DNA of the CDR3: TGTGCCAGCAGCAGGGACAGGGTTTATAATTCACCCCTCCACTTT. Filled out from reference TRBV5-6 and TRBJ1-6, the complete variable domain reads DAGVTQSPTHLIKTRGQQVTLRCSPKSGHDTVSWYQQALGQGPQFIFQYYEEEERQRGNFPDRFSGHQFPNYSSELNVNALLLGDSALYLCASSRDRVYNSPLHFGNGTRLTVT.

The rearrangement links TRBV27 to TRBJ2-3, with D perhaps TRBD2 (5 bases). Trimming left V 2 bases short and J 5 bases short, with 8 bases between. CDR1 is MNHEY, CDR2 SMNVEV, per germline (reference sequence). CDR3 length: 13 amino acids. The DNA of the CDR3 is TGTGCCAGCAGTTTAATACGGGGAGATACGCAGTATTTT. This gives the protein CASSLIRGDTQYF.

The chain couples TRBV10-3 to TRBJ1-1; D uncertain. Germline V gives CDR1 ENHRY, CDR2 SYGVKD. The V end was cut by 4 bases, the J end by 0 bases, with 6 bases between. The CDR3 runs 13 residues. The CDR3 nucleotides are TGTGCCATCAGTGGGCAGATGAACACTGAAGCTTTCTTT. Translation gives CAISGQMNTEAFF.

This chain joins TRBV18 and TRBJ2-5; the match to TRBD2 covers 11 bases. Germline V CDR1 and CDR2: KGHSH, LQKENI. J gave up 7 bases and V 0 bases, and 7 bases lay outside the gene matches. This CDR3 has 16 amino acids. CDR3 protein: CASSPPSGGASRTQYF. CDR3 in DNA: TGTGCCAGCTCACCACCTAGCGGGGGGGCCAGTCGGACCCAGTACTTC.

The rearrangement links TRBV5-4 to TRBJ2-7, with 16 bases fitting TRBD2. V lost 4 bases to trimming and J lost 5 bases; unmatched junction nucleotides: 9. The length of the CDR3 is 17 residues. The germline gives CDR1 SGHNT, CDR2 YYREEE (reference sequence). The CDR3 DNA reads as TGTGCCAGCAGCCCCCCGGGACTAGCGGGAGGGCCCAACGAGCAGTACTTC. As protein: CASSPPGLAGGPNEQYF. Based on the CDR3 plus reference TRBV5-4 and TRBJ2-7, the full variable domain is ETGVTQSPTHLIKTRGQQVTLRCSSQSGHNTVSWYQQALGQGPQFIFQYYREEENGRGNFPPRFSGLQFPNYSSELNVNALELDDSALYLCASSPPGLAGGPNEQYFGPGTRLTVT.

The V call is TRBV7-9, the J call TRBJ2-1; TRBD2 aligns across 10 bases. The CDR3 runs to 16 residues. V lost 4 bases to trimming and J lost 10 bases; unmatched junction nucleotides: 13. Germline CDR1 SEHNR, CDR2 FQNEAQ (reference sequence). For the CDR3, the DNA is TGTGCCAGCAGCTCCAGGAAAGCGGGAGGGCCCTGGGAGCAGTTCTTC. Amino acid sequence: CASSSRKAGGPWEQFF.

This clone was observed a handful of times. CDR3 amino acids: CAWSASVLAKNEQFF. In nucleotides, the CDR3 is TGTGCCTGGAGTGCCTCGGTACTAGCGAAAAATGAGCAGTTCTTC. V gene TRBV30 combines with J gene TRBJ2-1, with 7 bases fitting TRBD2. The junction had 10 bases not matched to a gene; V was cut back by 1 base and J by 7 bases. Germline V gene lookup returns CDR1 GTSNPN and CDR2 SVGIG (reference sequence). The CDR3 contains 15 residues.

The V gene is TRBV28, the J gene TRBJ2-5, with D tentatively TRBD1 (6 bases). This CDR3 is 15 amino acids long. Between the trimmed V and J ends, which lost 3 bases and 1 base, there was a span of 12 bases. CDR1 and CDR2 (germline): MDHEN, SYDVKM. The CDR3 region is CASSFRDTSQETQYF. Written as DNA, the CDR3 is TGTGCCAGCAGTTTCCGGGACACGAGCCAAGAGACCCAGTACTTC. Looking up the rest from reference TRBV28 and TRBJ2-5 gives the full variable domain: DVKVTQSSRYLVKRTGEKVFLECVQDMDHENMFWYRQDPGLGLRLIYFSYDVKMKEKGDIPEGYSVSREKKERFSLILESASTNQTSMYLCASSFRDTSQETQYFGPGTRLLVL.

To note about this clone: Germline is not matched at one junction end, which may reflect a read error. The chain employs TRBV30 and TRBJ2-1, with 7 positions matching TRBD2. The CDR3 loop spans 11 amino acids. CDR1 is GTSNPN, CDR2 SVGIG, per germline (reference sequence). CDR3 coding DNA: TGTGCCTGGAGTGTACTGACTAGCCCGATCTTC. It encodes CAWSVLTSPIF.

This clone was recorded a few times. The chain joins TRBV6-5 to TRBJ1-4; unclear D gene. Germline V gives CDR1 MNHEY, CDR2 SVGAGI. Trimming shortened V by 4 bases and J by 0 bases, and 9 bases separated the two germline ends. The CDR3 is 15 amino acids. The CDR3 region has the DNA TGTGCCAGCAGTTTTTCGGGGACAACTAATGAAAAACTGTTTTTT. Translated: CASSFSGTTNEKLFF.

The CDR3 DNA follows: TGTGCCAGCAGTTTCGGTGGGACAGACTCCTACGAGCAGTACTTC. Translated: CASSFGGTDSYEQYF. V and J are TRBV28 and TRBJ2-7, with 7 nucleotides matching TRBD1. This CDR3 is built from 15 residues. With 3 bases clipped from V and 0 bases from J, the junction kept 5 bases outside the gene matches. The germline V gene has CDR1 MDHEN and CDR2 SYDVKM. The full variable domain, in which reference TRBV28 and TRBJ2-7 provide the parts outside the CDR3, is DVKVTQSSRYLVKRTGEKVFLECVQDMDHENMFWYRQDPGLGLRLIYFSYDVKMKEKGDIPEGYSVSREKKERFSLILESASTNQTSMYLCASSFGGTDSYEQYFGPGTRLTVT.

This clone was seen more than once but under ten times. The rearrangement joins TRBV5-1 to TRBJ2-5; D call uncertain. This CDR3 comprises 13 residues. The V gene lost 0 bases and the J gene lost 4 bases, with 7 bases spanning the gap. Germline CDR1 reads SGHRS; CDR2 reads YFSETQ. The DNA for the CDR3 is TGCGCCAGCAGCTTGGCCCCCTTAGAGACCCAGTACTTC. Translation gives CASSLAPLETQYF.

The CDR3 reads CASSPGGPYNEQFF. The CDR3 bases are TGCGCCAGCAGTCCGGGGGGGCCTTACAATGAGCAGTTCTTC. The V call is TRBV10-1, the J call TRBJ2-1; 8 bases map to TRBD2. The CDR3 consists of 14 residues. From germline, CDR1 is WNHNN and CDR2 SYGVQD (reference sequence). The V gene end was trimmed by 5 bases and the J gene end by 4 bases; junction bases not matched to a gene: 4.

The CDR3 nucleotides read TGTGCCAGCAGCTTGGTTAAGGGAGCAGTCACCGGGGAGCTGTTTTTT. This codes for CASSLVKGAVTGELFF. V gene TRBV5-4 combines with J gene TRBJ2-2; possibly TRBD2 for D (5 bases). V was cut by 0 bases and J by 4 bases, with 13 bases left in between. CDR1 and CDR2 from the germline V gene are SGHNT and YYREEE (reference sequence). The CDR3 is 16 amino acids.

The chain recombines TRBV6-1 with TRBJ1-1; TRBD1 agrees at 8 bases. Germline lookup yields CDR1 MNHNS and CDR2 SASEGT. V trimming: 9 bases; J trimming: 4 bases; junction bases outside the gene matches: 4. The CDR3 covers 12 residues. This CDR3 is CASGQGFTEAFF. DNA of the CDR3: TGTGCCAGTGGACAGGGTTTCACTGAAGCTTTCTTT.